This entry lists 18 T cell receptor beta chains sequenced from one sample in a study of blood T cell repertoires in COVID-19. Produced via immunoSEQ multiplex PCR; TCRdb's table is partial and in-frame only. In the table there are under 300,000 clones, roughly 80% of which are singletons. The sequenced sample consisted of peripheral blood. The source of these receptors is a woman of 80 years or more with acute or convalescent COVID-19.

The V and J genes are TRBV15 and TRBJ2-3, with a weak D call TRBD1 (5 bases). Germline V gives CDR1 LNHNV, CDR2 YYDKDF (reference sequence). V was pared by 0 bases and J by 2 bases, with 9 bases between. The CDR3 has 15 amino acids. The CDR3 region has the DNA TGTGCCACCAGCAGAGAGCGTGGGGCCACAGATACGCAGTATTTT. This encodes CATSRERGATDTQYF.

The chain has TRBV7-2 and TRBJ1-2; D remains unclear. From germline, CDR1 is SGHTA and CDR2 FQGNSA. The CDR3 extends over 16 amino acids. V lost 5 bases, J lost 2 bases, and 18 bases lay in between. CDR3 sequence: CASSRPRGNPNYGYTF. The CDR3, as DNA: TGTGCCAGCAGCCGTCCCCGGGGTAACCCAAACTATGGCTACACCTTC.

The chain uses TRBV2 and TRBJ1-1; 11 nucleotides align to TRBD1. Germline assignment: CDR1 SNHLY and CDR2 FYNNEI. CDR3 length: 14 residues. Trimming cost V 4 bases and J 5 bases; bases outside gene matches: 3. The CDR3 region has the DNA TGTGCCAGCAGTGTGGGACAGGGGGGAACTGAAGCTTTCTTT. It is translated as CASSVGQGGTEAFF.

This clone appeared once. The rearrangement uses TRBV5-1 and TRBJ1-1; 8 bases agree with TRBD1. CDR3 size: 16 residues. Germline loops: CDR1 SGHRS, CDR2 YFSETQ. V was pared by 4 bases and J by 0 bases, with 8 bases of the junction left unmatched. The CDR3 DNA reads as TGCGCCAGCAGCCCAGGACAGGGAAGGCTGAACACTGAAGCTTTCTTT. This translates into CASSPGQGRLNTEAFF. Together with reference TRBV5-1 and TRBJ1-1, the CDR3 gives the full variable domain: KAGVTQTPRYLIKTRGQQVTLSCSPISGHRSVSWYQQTPGQGLQFLFEYFSETQRNKGNFPGRFSGRQFSNSRSEMNVSTLELGDSALYLCASSPGQGRLNTEAFFGQGTRLTVV.

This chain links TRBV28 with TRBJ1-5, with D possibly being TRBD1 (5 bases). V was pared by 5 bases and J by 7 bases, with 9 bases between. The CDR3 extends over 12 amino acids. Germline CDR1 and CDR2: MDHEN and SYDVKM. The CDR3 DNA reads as TGTGCCAGCAGTCCAGGGATACAGCCCCAGCATTTT. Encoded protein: CASSPGIQPQHF.

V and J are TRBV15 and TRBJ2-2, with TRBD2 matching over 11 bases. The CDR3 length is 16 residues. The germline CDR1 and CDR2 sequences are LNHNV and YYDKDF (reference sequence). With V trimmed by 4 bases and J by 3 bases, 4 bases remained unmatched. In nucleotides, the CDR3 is TGTGCCACCAGCACTGTAGCGGGGGGGGACACCGGGGAGCTGTTTTTT. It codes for CATSTVAGGDTGELFF.

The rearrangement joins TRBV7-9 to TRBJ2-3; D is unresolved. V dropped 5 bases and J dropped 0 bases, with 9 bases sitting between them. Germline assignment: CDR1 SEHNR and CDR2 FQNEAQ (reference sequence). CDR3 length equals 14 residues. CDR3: CASSPFQSTDTQYF. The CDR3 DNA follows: TGTGCCAGCAGCCCGTTCCAGAGCACAGATACGCAGTATTTT.

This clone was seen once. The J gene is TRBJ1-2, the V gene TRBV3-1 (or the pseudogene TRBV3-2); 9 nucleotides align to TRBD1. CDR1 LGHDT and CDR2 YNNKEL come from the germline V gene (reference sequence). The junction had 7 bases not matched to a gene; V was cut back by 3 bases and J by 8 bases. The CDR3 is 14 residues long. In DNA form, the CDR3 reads TGTGCCAGCAGCCACCAGGGACAGGGTATAGGCTACACCTTC. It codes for CASSHQGQGIGYTF.

CDR3 in DNA: TGTGCTAGTGGCCCCGGGACAGGGGGCGGTGAGCAGTTCTTC. Translated, it gives CASGPGTGGGEQFF. V gene TRBV12-5 combines with J gene TRBJ2-1; 12 bases are shared with TRBD1. Trimming at V came to 6 bases and at J to 9 bases, leaving 6 bases not matched to a gene. This CDR3 region has 14 residues. CDR1 is LGHNT and CDR2 is FRNRAP in the germline V gene.

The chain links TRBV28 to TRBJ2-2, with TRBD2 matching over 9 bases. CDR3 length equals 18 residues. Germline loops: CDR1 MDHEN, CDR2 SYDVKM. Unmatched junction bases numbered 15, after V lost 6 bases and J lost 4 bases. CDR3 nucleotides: TGTGCCAGCAGCCCAGGGTGGGCAGCGGGACTAGCCACCGGGGAGCTGTTTTTT. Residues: CASSPGWAAGLATGELFF.

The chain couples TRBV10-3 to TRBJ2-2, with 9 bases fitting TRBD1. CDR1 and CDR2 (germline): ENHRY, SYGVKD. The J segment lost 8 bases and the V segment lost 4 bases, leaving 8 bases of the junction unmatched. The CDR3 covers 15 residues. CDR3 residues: CAISGGTGTRGELFF. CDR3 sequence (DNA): TGTGCCATCAGTGGAGGGACAGGGACACGAGGGGAGCTGTTTTTT.

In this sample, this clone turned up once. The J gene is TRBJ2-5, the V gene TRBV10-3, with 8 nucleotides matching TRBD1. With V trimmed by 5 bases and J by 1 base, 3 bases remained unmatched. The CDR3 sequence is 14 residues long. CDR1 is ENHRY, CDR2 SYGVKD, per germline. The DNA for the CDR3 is TGTGCCATCAGTAACGACAGGGGCCAAGAGACCCAGTACTTC. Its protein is CAISNDRGQETQYF.

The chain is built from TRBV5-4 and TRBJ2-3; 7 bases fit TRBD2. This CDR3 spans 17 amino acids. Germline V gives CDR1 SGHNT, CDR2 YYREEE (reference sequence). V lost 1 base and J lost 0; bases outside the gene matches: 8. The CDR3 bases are TGTGCCAGCAGCTTGAGAACGGGGGGATCTAGCACAGATACGCAGTATTTT. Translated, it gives CASSLRTGGSSTDTQYF.

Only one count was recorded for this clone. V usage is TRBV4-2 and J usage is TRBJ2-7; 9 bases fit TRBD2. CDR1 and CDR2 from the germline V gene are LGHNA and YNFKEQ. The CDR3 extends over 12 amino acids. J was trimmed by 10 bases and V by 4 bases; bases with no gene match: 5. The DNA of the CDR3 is TGTGCCAGCAGCCCGACCGGGACTAGCCAGTACTTC. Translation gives CASSPTGTSQYF.

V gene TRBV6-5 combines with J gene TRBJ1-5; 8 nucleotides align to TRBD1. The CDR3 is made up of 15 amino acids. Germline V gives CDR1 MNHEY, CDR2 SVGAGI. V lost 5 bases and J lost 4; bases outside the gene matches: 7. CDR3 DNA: TGTGCCAGCAGTCCGCGGACAGGGATTAATCAGCCCCAGCATTTT. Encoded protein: CASSPRTGINQPQHF.

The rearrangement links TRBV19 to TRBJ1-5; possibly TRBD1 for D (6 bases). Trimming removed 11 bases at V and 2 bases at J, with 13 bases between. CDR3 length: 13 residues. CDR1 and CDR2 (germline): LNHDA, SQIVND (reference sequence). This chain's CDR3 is CARPGVGNQPQHF. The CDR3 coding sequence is TGTGCCCGTCCAGGGGTCGGCAATCAGCCCCAGCATTTT.

The CDR3 spells CASKHGSFGQETQYF. CDR3 nucleotides: TGTGCCAGCAAACACGGGTCGTTTGGGCAAGAGACCCAGTACTTC. The V and J genes are TRBV2 and TRBJ2-5, with D unclear. Trimming shortened V by 7 bases and J by 2 bases, and 17 bases separated the two germline ends. The germline V gene encodes CDR1 SNHLY and CDR2 FYNNEI. The CDR3 contains 15 residues. Filled out from reference TRBV2 and TRBJ2-5, the complete variable domain reads EPEVTQTPSHQVTQMGQEVILRCVPISNHLYFYWYRQILGQKVEFLVSFYNNEISEKSEIFDDQFSVERPDGSNFTLKIRSTKLEDSAMYFCASKHGSFGQETQYFGPGTRLLVL.

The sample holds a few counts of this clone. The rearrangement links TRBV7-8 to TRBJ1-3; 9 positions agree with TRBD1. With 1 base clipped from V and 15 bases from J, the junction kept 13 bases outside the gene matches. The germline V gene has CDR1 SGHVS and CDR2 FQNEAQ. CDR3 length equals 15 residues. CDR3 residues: CASSLGGTGTLSRYF. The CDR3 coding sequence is TGTGCCAGCAGCTTAGGAGGGACAGGGACCCTTAGTCGATATTTT.